What follows are 28 T cell receptor beta chains derived from one specimen sequenced in a study of human thymus T cells. Assay used: immunoSEQ multiplex PCR; TCRdb lists only in-frame clones, some missing. The repertoire includes 40,000 to 45,000 clones, around 94% of them detected once, and approximately 0.13% sits in the top ten. The sequenced sample was blood. The receptors were sampled from a boy under two years old with a congenital heart defect but otherwise immunologically healthy.

V is TRBV4-1 and J is TRBJ2-3; D may be TRBD1 (6 bases). The germline V gene has CDR1 MGHRA and CDR2 YSYEKL. The CDR3 consists of 15 residues. V was pared by 5 bases and J by 0 bases, with 12 bases between. CDR3 sequence reads: CASSVLGASTDTQYF. CDR3 sequence (DNA): TGCGCCAGCAGCGTTCTGGGGGCCAGCACAGATACGCAGTATTTT.

CDR3 protein: CASSLSSRGSRTEAFF. For the CDR3, the DNA is TGCGCCAGCAGCTTATCTTCCAGGGGGTCTCGGACTGAAGCTTTCTTT. The V gene is TRBV5-1, the J gene TRBJ1-1, with TRBD1 matching 7 bases. V lost 2 bases and J lost 5; bases outside the gene matches: 12. The germline V gene has CDR1 SGHRS and CDR2 YFSETQ. The CDR3 spans 16 residues.

This clone turned up a few times. This chain connects TRBV6-6 to TRBJ1-5; D uncertain. Germline lookup yields CDR1 MNHNY and CDR2 SVGAGI (reference sequence). This CDR3 region has 14 residues. The ends were cut back, 5 bases at V and 3 bases at J, with 11 bases in the middle. CDR3 nucleotides: TGTGCCAGCAGTCTAAGGGCTTCCAATCAGCCCCAGCATTTT. This translates into CASSLRASNQPQHF.

This clone has just one count. The V gene is TRBV5-4, the J gene TRBJ2-3; 9 bases match TRBD1. The CDR3 length is 13 residues. V was pared by 3 bases and J by 5 bases, with 1 base of the junction left unmatched. Germline lookup yields CDR1 SGHNT and CDR2 YYREEE (reference sequence). This chain's CDR3 is CASSWGQGDTQYF. CDR3 bases: TGTGCCAGCAGCTGGGGACAGGGAGATACGCAGTATTTT. Full variable domain (outside the CDR3, taken from reference TRBV5-4 and TRBJ2-3): ETGVTQSPTHLIKTRGQQVTLRCSSQSGHNTVSWYQQALGQGPQFIFQYYREEENGRGNFPPRFSGLQFPNYSSELNVNALELDDSALYLCASSWGQGDTQYFGPGTRLTVL.

The CDR3: CAISAGRVPFF. CDR3 coding DNA: TGTGCCATCAGTGCTGGCAGGGTCCCTTTCTTT. This sequence joins TRBV10-3 and TRBJ1-1; D is possibly TRBD1 (5 bases). The V gene's germline CDR1 is ENHRY and CDR2 SYGVKD. Trimming removed 4 bases at V and 12 bases at J, with 12 bases between. There are 11 residues in the CDR3.

The chain couples TRBV6-5 to TRBJ1-1; D remains unclear. V lost 6 bases and J lost 1, with 12 bases in between. The CDR3 runs to 14 residues. Germline CDR1 reads MNHEY; CDR2 reads SVGAGI. CDR3 DNA: TGTGCCAGCAGCCTCGGTTACAGGAACACTGAAGCTTTCTTT. It yields the protein CASSLGYRNTEAFF.

With regard to this clone: Sequence at one end of the junction differs from germline and may be a read error. The chain couples TRBV7-2 to TRBJ1-1; the match to TRBD1 covers 10 bases. This CDR3 contains 14 residues. The germline gives CDR1 SGHTA, CDR2 FQGNSA. In DNA form, the CDR3 reads TGTGCCAGCAGCTTAGGACAGGGGGCGGGGTTTCTCCCTTTT. Translation gives CASSLGQGAGFLPF. Filled out from reference TRBV7-2 and TRBJ1-1, the complete variable domain reads GAGVSQSPSNKVTEKGKDVELRCDPISGHTALYWYRQSLGQGLEFLIYFQGNSAPDKSGLPSDRFSAERTGGSVSTLTIQRTQQEDSAVYLCASSLGQGAGFLPFGQGTRLTVV.

V and J are TRBV30 and TRBJ1-2, with D unresolved. Per the germline V gene, CDR1 is GTSNPN and CDR2 is SVGIG (reference sequence). Trimming left V 1 base short and J 2 bases short, with 8 bases between. The CDR3 spans 13 residues. CDR3 residues: CAWSGQVNYGYTF. CDR3 in DNA: TGTGCCTGGAGTGGGCAGGTCAACTATGGCTACACCTTC.

The chain has TRBV5-8 and TRBJ1-5, with D uncertain. V lost 1 base and J lost 6, with 5 bases in between. CDR1 is SGHTS and CDR2 is YDEGEE in the germline V gene. The CDR3 sequence is 12 residues long. The CDR3 coding sequence is TGTGCCAGCAGCTTGTCAGGTCAGCCCCAGCATTTT. This codes for CASSLSGQPQHF.

This chain connects TRBV5-1 to TRBJ1-6; D perhaps matches TRBD1 (5 bases). This CDR3 contains 14 residues. V lost 3 bases to trimming and J lost 6 bases, with 10 bases between them. Germline CDR1 is SGHRS and CDR2 is YFSETQ. The CDR3 loop reads CASSYDGANSPLHF. The CDR3 nucleotides read TGCGCCAGCAGCTACGACGGGGCTAATTCACCCCTCCACTTT. Full variable domain (remainder filled in from reference TRBV5-1 and TRBJ1-6): KAGVTQTPRYLIKTRGQQVTLSCSPISGHRSVSWYQQTPGQGLQFLFEYFSETQRNKGNFPGRFSGRQFSNSRSEMNVSTLELGDSALYLCASSYDGANSPLHFGNGTRLTVT.

This clone was recorded only once. This chain links TRBV6-6 with TRBJ2-1; 10 nucleotides align to TRBD2. Trimming cost V 4 bases and J 3 bases; bases outside gene matches: 3. There are 15 residues in the CDR3. The germline V gene encodes CDR1 MNHNY and CDR2 SVGAGI (reference sequence). The CDR3 is CASSLTSGHYNEQFF. In DNA, the CDR3 is TGTGCCAGCAGTTTGACTAGCGGGCACTACAATGAGCAGTTCTTC.

The rearrangement uses TRBV30 and TRBJ2-7, with D possibly TRBD2 on 6 matching bases. V was clipped by 2 bases and J by 0 bases, with 14 bases between them. Germline-derived CDR1 and CDR2 are GTSNPN and SVGIG (reference sequence). This CDR3 is built from 15 residues. CDR3 amino acids: CAWSLTPGLSYEQYF. The CDR3 nucleotides read TGTGCCTGGAGTCTAACTCCGGGACTCTCCTACGAGCAGTACTTC.

This clone was counted only a few times. This chain links TRBV5-4 with TRBJ1-1; D might be TRBD1 (5 bases). This CDR3 spans 14 amino acids. V was clipped by 5 bases and J by 3 bases, with 14 bases between them. The V gene's germline CDR1 is SGHNT and CDR2 YYREEE (reference sequence). CDR3 region: CASRDWGRDTEAFF. CDR3 DNA: TGTGCCAGCAGGGATTGGGGCAGGGACACTGAAGCTTTCTTT.

This clone was found once. The rearrangement links TRBV28 to TRBJ2-2; no definite D call. Trimming pared 5 bases from V and 2 bases from J, leaving 15 bases between. This CDR3 is built from 16 residues. Germline V gene data show CDR1 as MDHEN and CDR2 as SYDVKM. The CDR3 sequence: CASSPRWAPNTGELFF. CDR3 nucleotide sequence: TGTGCCAGCAGTCCGCGTTGGGCACCTAACACCGGGGAGCTGTTTTTT. Drawing the rest from reference TRBV28 and TRBJ2-2, the complete variable domain is DVKVTQSSRYLVKRTGEKVFLECVQDMDHENMFWYRQDPGLGLRLIYFSYDVKMKEKGDIPEGYSVSREKKERFSLILESASTNQTSMYLCASSPRWAPNTGELFFGEGSRLTVL.

The V call is TRBV7-9, the J call TRBJ2-7; possible D gene TRBD2, 6 bases. Germline lookup yields CDR1 SEHNR and CDR2 FQNEAQ (reference sequence). The CDR3 totals 13 residues. V was cut by 5 bases and J by 4 bases, with 12 bases left in between. Here the CDR3 reads CASSPSGGYEQYF. The CDR3 bases are TGTGCCAGCAGCCCAAGTGGGGGGTACGAGCAGTACTTC. The full variable domain, completed using reference TRBV7-9 and TRBJ2-7, is DTGVSQNPRHKITKRGQNVTFRCDPISEHNRLYWYRQTLGQGPEFLTYFQNEAQLEKSRLLSDRFSAERPKGSFSTLEIQRTEQGDSAMYLCASSPSGGYEQYFGPGTRLTVT.

This chain's CDR3 is CASSAQGGSSYNEQFF. The CDR3 DNA is TGTGCCAGCAGTGCTCAAGGAGGCAGCTCCTACAATGAGCAGTTCTTC. This rearrangement joins TRBV6-4 to TRBJ2-1; tentatively, D is TRBD2 (5 bases). CDR3 length: 16 amino acids. V gave up 4 bases and J gave up 0 bases, with 13 bases separating them. CDR1 MRHNA and CDR2 SNTAGT come from the germline V gene.

Only one count was recorded for this clone. The chain couples TRBV4-3 to TRBJ1-2; D unresolved. Between the trimmed V and J ends, which lost 0 bases and 4 bases, there was a span of 9 bases. The CDR3 is 14 amino acids. From germline, CDR1 is LGHNA and CDR2 YSLEER. The DNA for the CDR3 is TGCGCCAGCAGCCAAGAGGAAGGGTCCTATGGCTACACCTTC. Translating gives CASSQEEGSYGYTF.

The DNA of the CDR3 is TGCGCCAGCAGCCGCCGTCTCGGTGAAAAACTGTTTTTT. As protein: CASSRRLGEKLFF. The chain recombines TRBV4-1 with TRBJ1-4; D is undetermined. V was clipped by 4 bases and J by 7 bases, with 10 bases between them. CDR1 MGHRA and CDR2 YSYEKL come from the germline V gene. The CDR3 has 13 amino acids.

J is TRBJ1-4 and V is TRBV7-2; D gene unclear. V was cut by 5 bases and J by 8 bases, with 12 bases left in between. CDR3 size: 13 residues. CDR1 and CDR2 from the germline V gene are SGHTA and FQGNSA. The CDR3 sequence is CASSAGRIEKLFF. The DNA for the CDR3 is TGTGCCAGCAGCGCTGGACGGATAGAAAAACTGTTTTTT.

The chain joins TRBV10-3 to TRBJ2-1; tentatively, D is TRBD1 (6 bases). Trimming took 3 bases from V and 6 from J, leaving 9 bases between them. CDR1 is ENHRY and CDR2 is SYGVKD in the germline V gene. The CDR3 runs 13 residues. CDR3 protein: CAISEQGANEQFF. The CDR3 coding sequence is TGTGCCATCAGTGAACAGGGAGCCAATGAGCAGTTCTTC.

This rearrangement joins TRBV30 to TRBJ2-4; D remains unclear. V shed 3 bases and J shed 0 bases, with 6 bases lying between them. The V gene's germline CDR1 is GTSNPN and CDR2 SVGIG (reference sequence). This CDR3 comprises 13 residues. The CDR3 DNA is TGTGCCTGGAGCGTTCTAGCCAAAAACATTCAGTACTTC. Translated: CAWSVLAKNIQYF.

The chain has TRBV19 and TRBJ1-4; TRBD1 matches 8 bases. Per the germline V gene, CDR1 is LNHDA and CDR2 is SQIVND (reference sequence). V was clipped by 5 bases and J by 0 bases; unmatched bases: 5. The CDR3 sequence is 16 residues long. The CDR3 DNA reads TGTGCCAGTAGTGGAAACAGGGGGGCAACTAATGAAAAACTGTTTTTT. Amino acid sequence: CASSGNRGATNEKLFF.

V and J are TRBV7-6 and TRBJ2-7, with D uncertain. This CDR3 region has 11 residues. Trimming stripped 0 bases from V and 5 bases from J, with 2 bases between. The germline gives CDR1 SGHVS, CDR2 FNYEAQ. This chain's CDR3 is CASSLAHEQYF. The CDR3 region has the DNA TGTGCCAGCAGCTTAGCCCACGAGCAGTACTTC.

This clone showed up just once. The V and J genes are TRBV19 and TRBJ1-5, with D perhaps TRBD1 (5 bases). Germline CDR1 is LNHDA and CDR2 is SQIVND (reference sequence). V was pared by 3 bases and J by 1 base, with 10 bases between. The CDR3 has 15 residues. The CDR3 bases are TGTGCCAGTAGTATGCCAGGGTCCAGCAATCAGCCCCAGCATTTT. It is translated as CASSMPGSSNQPQHF.

V and J are TRBV10-3 and TRBJ2-5; D remains unclear. Germline V gives CDR1 ENHRY, CDR2 SYGVKD. This CDR3 spans 10 amino acids. V was pared by 7 bases and J by 7 bases, with 7 bases between. The CDR3, as DNA: TGTGCCATCAAAGGGTGGACCCAGTACTTC. As protein: CAIKGWTQYF.

The rearrangement links TRBV27 to TRBJ1-2; TRBD1 might be the D (5 bases). V lost 0 bases, J lost 0 bases, and 11 bases lay in between. CDR1 and CDR2 from the germline V gene are MNHEY and SMNVEV (reference sequence). This CDR3 comprises 16 residues. The CDR3 protein is CASSLSWGEANYGYTF. The CDR3 coding sequence is TGTGCCAGCAGTTTATCATGGGGGGAAGCTAACTATGGCTACACCTTC.

CDR3 sequence: CASSLGWHTEAFF. DNA for the CDR3: TGTGCCAGCAGCTTGGGGTGGCACACTGAAGCTTTCTTT. This chain links TRBV5-5 with TRBJ1-1; D gene ambiguous. The germline V and J ends were trimmed by 0 bases and 3 bases, with 6 bases remaining between them. Germline loops: CDR1 SGHKS, CDR2 YYEKEE (reference sequence). This CDR3 contains 13 residues.

The V and J genes are TRBV28 and TRBJ2-7, with D perhaps matching TRBD1 (5 bases). Per germline, CDR1 MDHEN and CDR2 SYDVKM. V was shortened by 5 bases and J by 2 bases, with 10 bases between the two germline ends. There are 13 residues in the CDR3. CDR3 protein: CASSPDTPYEQYF. The DNA of the CDR3 is TGTGCCAGCAGTCCGGACACCCCCTACGAGCAGTACTTC.